The next 19 T cell receptor beta chains were all read from a single sample in a study of shared clonotypes between healthy human individuals. This table comes from immunoSEQ multiplex PCR, and its TCRdb copy is limited to in-frame clones, with some not included. This table holds 600,000 to 750,000 clones, about two thirds found once. The sample was memory CD4+ T cells sorted from blood. As to subset: CD45RA-negative fraction. Source of these receptors: a woman under 40 in good health.

The rearrangement joins TRBV2 to TRBJ1-5; TRBD1 aligns across 9 bases. The junction had 10 bases not matched to a gene; V was cut back by 7 bases and J by 9 bases. There are 14 residues in the CDR3. The germline gives CDR1 SNHLY, CDR2 FYNNEI. CDR3 in DNA: TGTGCCAGCAACCTACAGGGGGCCTCGGGGCCCCAGCATTTT. Translating gives CASNLQGASGPQHF. The whole variable domain, remainder taken from reference TRBV2 and TRBJ1-5, is EPEVTQTPSHQVTQMGQEVILRCVPISNHLYFYWYRQILGQKVEFLVSFYNNEISEKSEIFDDQFSVERPDGSNFTLKIRSTKLEDSAMYFCASNLQGASGPQHFGDGTRLSIL.

The chain links TRBV19 to TRBJ2-3, with TRBD1 identical over 7 bases. V lost 6 bases, J lost 0 bases, and 6 bases stayed unmatched. The CDR3 length is 15 residues. CDR1 and CDR2 from the germline V gene are LNHDA and SQIVND (reference sequence). CDR3 residues: CASSNRGSSTDTQYF. The CDR3 DNA sequence: TGTGCCAGTAGCAACAGGGGTAGTAGCACAGATACGCAGTATTTT.

V is TRBV6-5 and J is TRBJ2-7; maybe TRBD1 (7 bases). The CDR3 length is 15 residues. Germline V gene sequence: CDR1 MNHEY, CDR2 SVGAGI. V was shortened by 0 bases and J by 6 bases, with 15 bases between the two germline ends. CDR3 nucleotide sequence: TGTGCCAGCAGTTACTCGGTCCAGGGGGGTGGCGAGCAGTACTTC. Its translation: CASSYSVQGGGEQYF.

The chain couples TRBV5-1 to TRBJ2-5, with D hard to call. Looked up from germline, CDR1 is SGHRS and CDR2 is YFSETQ. The CDR3 length is 14 residues. V lost 0 bases to trimming and J lost 3 bases, with 9 bases between them. The CDR3 nucleotides are TGCGCCAGCAGCTTGGTAGGGCGGAAAGAGACCCAGTACTTC. Translating it yields CASSLVGRKETQYF.

This clone was seen only a few times. V and J are TRBV5-1 and TRBJ1-2; D possibly corresponds to TRBD1 (5 bases). This CDR3 region has 14 residues. The V and J ends lost 0 bases and 4 bases respectively, with 10 bases between them. Germline CDR1 reads SGHRS; CDR2 reads YFSETQ. The CDR3 loop is CASSLGGRSYGYTF. CDR3 DNA sequence: TGCGCCAGCAGCTTGGGGGGACGTTCCTATGGCTACACCTTC. Variable domain in full (rest from reference TRBV5-1 and TRBJ1-2): KAGVTQTPRYLIKTRGQQVTLSCSPISGHRSVSWYQQTPGQGLQFLFEYFSETQRNKGNFPGRFSGRQFSNSRSEMNVSTLELGDSALYLCASSLGGRSYGYTFGSGTRLTVV.

This rearrangement joins TRBV27 to TRBJ2-1; TRBD2 matches 8 bases. CDR3 length: 18 residues. Germline assignment: CDR1 MNHEY and CDR2 SMNVEV (reference sequence). The V gene end was trimmed by 0 bases and the J gene end by 5 bases; junction bases not matched to a gene: 12. CDR3 sequence reads: CASSLSHPLAGYDNEQFF. The CDR3 nucleotides are TGTGCCAGCAGTTTATCTCACCCCCTAGCGGGCTATGACAATGAGCAGTTCTTC.

Here the CDR3 DNA reads TGTGCCAGCAGCCAAGTGGGAGGTGGTAGCGGGACGAGCTCCTACAATGAGCAGTTCTTC. It specifies CASSQVGGGSGTSSYNEQFF. The V gene is TRBV4-2, the J gene TRBJ2-1; 8 nucleotides agree with TRBD2. After removal of 1 base from V and 0 bases from J, the junction contained 14 bases not matched to a gene. The V gene's germline CDR1 is LGHNA and CDR2 YNFKEQ. This CDR3 is built from 20 residues.

The chain combines TRBV4-1 with TRBJ2-1, with 10 bases fitting TRBD2. CDR3 length: 14 amino acids. The ends lost 7 bases at V and 5 bases at J; junction bases unmatched: 5. Germline lookup yields CDR1 MGHRA and CDR2 YSYEKL. CDR3 amino acids: CASNRLAGDNEQFF. The CDR3 bases are TGCGCCAGCAATAGACTAGCGGGTGACAATGAGCAGTTCTTC.

V and J are TRBV7-9 and TRBJ2-7; possibly TRBD1 for D (5 bases). V was pared by 3 bases and J by 4 bases, with 10 bases between. The germline CDR1 and CDR2 sequences are SEHNR and FQNEAQ (reference sequence). This CDR3 has 13 residues. The CDR3 nucleotides read TGTGCCAGCAGCTTGGGCGACAGTTACGAGCAGTACTTC. Translated: CASSLGDSYEQYF.

This clone was found many times. The chain carries TRBV29-1 and TRBJ1-1, with D possibly TRBD1 on 6 matching bases. V lost 6 bases to trimming and J lost 5 bases, with 16 bases between them. Germline values: CDR1 SQVTM, CDR2 ANQGSEA. The CDR3 length is 13 residues. Here the CDR3 reads CSVSQGEGTEAFF. In nucleotides, the CDR3 is TGCAGCGTCTCACAGGGCGAGGGGACTGAAGCTTTCTTT. The full variable domain, in which reference TRBV29-1 and TRBJ1-1 provide the parts outside the CDR3, is SAVISQKPSRDICQRGTSLTIQCQVDSQVTMMFWYRQQPGQSLTLIATANQGSEATYESGFVIDKFPISRPNLTFSTLTVSNMSPEDSSIYLCSVSQGEGTEAFFGQGTRLTVV.

This clone was detected ten times or more. This chain joins TRBV7-2 and TRBJ2-2, with D possibly TRBD1 on 5 matching bases. V lost 5 bases and J 0 bases, leaving 13 bases between the germline ends. CDR3 length equals 16 residues. The V gene's germline CDR1 is SGHTA and CDR2 FQGNSA. The CDR3 DNA follows: TGTGCCAGCAGCCCAGGCGGACACGCGAACACCGGGGAGCTGTTTTTT. Translated, it gives CASSPGGHANTGELFF.

The chain carries TRBV28 and TRBJ2-1; TRBD2 matches at 9 bases. The CDR3 consists of 15 residues. CDR1 and CDR2 from the germline V gene are MDHEN and SYDVKM. Losses at the gene ends were 2 bases for V and 9 bases for J; bases not matched to a gene: 8. CDR3 in DNA: TGTGCCAGCAGTTTAGGGTCTAGCGGGAACCCTGAGCAGTTCTTC. It is translated as CASSLGSSGNPEQFF.

This clone was counted between two and nine times. The chain links TRBV4-2 to TRBJ2-4, with TRBD2 matching 12 bases. Germline V lookup: CDR1 LGHNA, CDR2 YNFKEQ. The V gene end was trimmed by 2 bases and the J gene end by 7 bases; junction bases not matched to a gene: 6. CDR3 length equals 16 residues. CDR3 DNA sequence: TGTGCCAGCAGCCAACGGACTAGCGGGGACAGTAACATTCAGTACTTC. Protein: CASSQRTSGDSNIQYF.

The chain links TRBV5-6 to TRBJ2-7; 11 bases agree with TRBD2. This CDR3 is built from 15 residues. Germline V lookup: CDR1 SGHDT, CDR2 YYEEEE. The V segment lost 5 bases and the J segment 2 bases; nucleotides outside the gene matches: 6. CDR3 DNA: TGTGCCAGCAGTCCGCCGGGACTAGCGGCCTACGAGCAGTACTTC. It specifies CASSPPGLAAYEQYF.

V is TRBV7-3 and J is TRBJ2-5; D is perhaps TRBD2 (6 bases). The V end was cut by 6 bases, the J end by 7 bases, with 12 bases between. CDR1 is SGHTA and CDR2 is FQGTGA in the germline V gene. The length of the CDR3 is 12 residues. CDR3 loop: CASRQSGSTQYF. Here the CDR3 DNA reads TGTGCCAGCAGACAAAGCGGGTCGACCCAGTACTTC.

The DNA for the CDR3 is TGCAGCGTTACCAACAGGGTTATTGACTATGGCTACACCTTC. Its protein is CSVTNRVIDYGYTF. The chain has TRBV29-1 and TRBJ1-2, with a tentative D call TRBD1 (6 bases). The CDR3 has 14 residues. V lost 5 bases to trimming and J lost 3 bases, with 16 bases between them. Germline V gene data show CDR1 as SQVTM and CDR2 as ANQGSEA.

This clone came up once. This chain uses TRBV2 with TRBJ1-5; D not resolved. There are 14 residues in the CDR3. Germline values: CDR1 SNHLY, CDR2 FYNNEI. Deletions cut 3 bases from V and 3 bases from J, with 9 bases between. The CDR3 nucleotides are TGTGCCAGCAGTGACAGCACAATCAATCAGCCCCAGCATTTT. Protein sequence: CASSDSTINQPQHF.

This clone turned up a few times. This sequence joins TRBV5-1 and TRBJ2-3; D may be TRBD1 (5 bases). CDR1 is SGHRS and CDR2 is YFSETQ in the germline V gene. V lost 0 bases, J lost 3 bases, and 14 bases lay in between. The CDR3 runs to 16 residues. CDR3 sequence: CASSLEGKSSTDTQYF. The CDR3 bases are TGCGCCAGCAGCTTGGAGGGGAAGAGTTCGACAGATACGCAGTATTTT.

This clone was counted between two and nine times. This chain uses TRBV7-6 with TRBJ2-7; the match to TRBD1 covers 8 bases. This CDR3 is 18 amino acids long. The germline V gene has CDR1 SGHVS and CDR2 FNYEAQ. J lost 6 bases, V lost 2 bases, and 18 bases had no gene match. The CDR3 spells CASSLTSPTRQGRSEQYF. CDR3 coding DNA: TGTGCCAGCAGCTTAACTTCTCCGACCCGACAGGGGAGAAGCGAGCAGTACTTC.